The text below deals with one TCR beta chain. Its antigen is unknown. The data are from a study of cytomegalovirus exposure and HLA in healthy donors. General study results and limits: While the bulk of TCR sequences proved rare, some public TCRs turned up in many donors.

The CDR3 consists of 14 residues. From germline, CDR1 is MNHEY and CDR2 SMNVEV (reference sequence). The V segment lost 5 bases and the J segment 8 bases; nucleotides outside the gene matches: 10. Assay: immunoSEQ multiplex PCR; the TCRdb copy retains only in-frame clones and omits some. This table has roughly 240,000 clones, around nine tenths appearing once. What was sequenced was PBMCs. The chain combines TRBV27 with TRBJ1-2, with 8 bases identical to TRBD1. The receptor comes from a man between 18 and 35 years old in good health and CMV-seronegative. CDR3: CASSQGQGPYGYTF. The CDR3 DNA reads as TGTGCCAGCAGTCAAGGACAGGGCCCTTACGGCTACACCTTC.